This T cell receptor (beta chain) was identified in a study of CD8+CD57+ T cells in acquired aplastic anemia. As for the study in general: Roughly 10.8 million reads were obtained on average for healthy donor CD4+ cells.

Trimming removed 5 bases at V and 11 bases at J, with 5 bases between. The CDR3 covers 8 residues. CDR1 is DFQATT and CDR2 is SNEGSKA in the germline V gene (reference sequence). The template for TCR beta VDJ and CDR3 sequence profiling was genomic DNA. MiXCR was run by TCRdb on the reads, yielding one entry per CDR3 protein. The sample has 60,000 or so distinct CDR3 sequences, 50% to 70% seen once. The receptor was derived from a human donor in good health, serving as a control. This sequence joins TRBV20-1 and TRBJ2-3; D is unclear. The specimen was sorted CD4+, CD8+, or CD8+CD57+ T cells (not recorded which) from PBMCs. CDR3 bases: TGCAGTGCTGCAGAGCAGTATTTT. Residues: CSAAEQYF.